This T cell receptor beta chain emerged from a study of T cell changes during pregnancy in multiple sclerosis. The ends were cut back, 7 bases at V and 0 bases at J, with 7 bases in the middle. CDR3 size: 13 residues. Germline CDR1 is MNHNS and CDR2 is SASEGT. TCRdb's table, derived via immunoSEQ multiplex PCR, lists solely in-frame clones and lacks some. The sample lists about 40,000 clones, roughly 93% occurring once. The source of this sequence is a female donor with multiple sclerosis, enrolled in a pregnancy study. The source material was PBMCs (not recorded whether the cells were cultured). The gene calls are TRBV6-1 and TRBJ1-5; no definite D call. The CDR3 reads CASKDDSNQPQHF. CDR3 in DNA: TGTGCCAGCAAGGACGATAGCAATCAGCCCCAGCATTTT.